This TCR beta chain was obtained from a study of spatial heterogeneity in lung cancer. Across the study: After resection, follow-up PBMC samples were sequenced when available, at a median of roughly 26 months later.

TCRdb analysed the 5' RACE reads with MiXCR anew, one entry per CDR3 protein. Of some 35,000 distinct CDR3 sequences in the sample, 6.5% to 9.5% were seen once. Looked up from germline, CDR1 is DFQATT and CDR2 is SNEGSKA (reference sequence). The CDR3 consists of 15 residues. V was shortened by 0 bases and J by 0 bases, with 12 bases between the two germline ends. This clonotype showed up many times. Described time point: blood at routine non-recurrence follow-up after resection. Sequencing was performed on whole RNA extracted from tumor and nontumor lung tissue, or from frozen PBMC, and the material was left unsorted.

This sequence was found in a male donor with early-stage non-small cell lung cancer. Source: PBMCs, taken at follow-up. The V and J genes are TRBV20-1 and TRBJ2-7; perhaps D is TRBD1 or TRBD2 (5 bases each). The CDR3 DNA is TGCAGTGCTAGAGATCGAGAGGGGAGCTCCTACGAGCAGTACTTC. This gives the protein CSARDREGSSYEQYF.